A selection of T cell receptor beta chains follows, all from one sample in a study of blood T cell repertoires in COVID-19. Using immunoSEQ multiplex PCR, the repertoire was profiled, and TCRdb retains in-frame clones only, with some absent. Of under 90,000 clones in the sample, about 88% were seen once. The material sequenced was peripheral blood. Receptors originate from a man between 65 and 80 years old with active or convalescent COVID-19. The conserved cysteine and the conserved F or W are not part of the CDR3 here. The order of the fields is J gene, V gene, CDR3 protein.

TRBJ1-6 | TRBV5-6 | ASSLFAGLSSYNSPLH
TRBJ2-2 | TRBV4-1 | ASSPLLAGVGELF
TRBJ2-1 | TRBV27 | ASSSASGYNEQF
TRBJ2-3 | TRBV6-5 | ASSRGGVDTQY
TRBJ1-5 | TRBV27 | ASSLIGDQPQH
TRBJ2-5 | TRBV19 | ASTASAKEAQY
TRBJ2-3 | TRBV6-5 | ASRAFGPTDTQY
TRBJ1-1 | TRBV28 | ASKPIRGNTEAF
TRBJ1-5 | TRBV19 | ASSISGGNQPQH
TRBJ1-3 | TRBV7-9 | ASSLGGTVLRGNTIY
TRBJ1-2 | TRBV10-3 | AGAKGADRGYT
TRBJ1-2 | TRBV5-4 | ASRGDRGRSGYT
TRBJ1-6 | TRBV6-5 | ASTRGQGNNSPLH
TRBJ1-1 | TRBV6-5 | ASSYGQDGNTEAF
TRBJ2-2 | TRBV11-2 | ASSSHRGPTGELF
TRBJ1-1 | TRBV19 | ASSMGGNTEAF
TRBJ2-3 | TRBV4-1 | ASSPGTGGTDTQY
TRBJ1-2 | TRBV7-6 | ASSLTSRGRNYGYT
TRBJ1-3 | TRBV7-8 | ASSLMSSGNTIY
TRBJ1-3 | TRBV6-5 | ASRALVGNTIY
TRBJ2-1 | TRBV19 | ASAGQSTYNEQF
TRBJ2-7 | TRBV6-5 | ASIRAGGSYEQY
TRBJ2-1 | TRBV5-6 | ASSLEGGPYNEQF
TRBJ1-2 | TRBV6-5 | ASSYSAGLNYGYT
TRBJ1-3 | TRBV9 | ASSLLGQSDTIY
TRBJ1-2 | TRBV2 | ASTDPPTGIYGYT
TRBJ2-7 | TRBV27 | ASSSLKLAGSAGSLIEQY
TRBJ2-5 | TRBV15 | ATTRGTGLEETQY
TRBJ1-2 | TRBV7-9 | ASSLTGLWGYT
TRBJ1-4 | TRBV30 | ALHSGQGNEKLF
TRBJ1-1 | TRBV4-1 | ASSQGTLLNTEAF
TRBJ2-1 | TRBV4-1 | ASSQMGTGGSNSYNEQF
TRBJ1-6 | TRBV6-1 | ASSRQGADSPLH
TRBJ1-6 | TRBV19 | ASSINVEKNSPLH
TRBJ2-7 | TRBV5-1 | ASSGGVSYEQY
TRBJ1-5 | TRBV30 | AWSRDRGYQPQH
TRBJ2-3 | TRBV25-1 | ATGDTQY
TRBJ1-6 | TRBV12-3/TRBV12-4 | ASTLAFNSPLH
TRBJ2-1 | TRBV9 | ASSVAGTGEHEQF
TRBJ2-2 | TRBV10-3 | AISETGELF
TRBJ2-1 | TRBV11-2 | ASTTNSGSYNEQF
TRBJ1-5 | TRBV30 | AWSTPGQGNQPQH
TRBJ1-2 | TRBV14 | ASSPGTGLMGGYT
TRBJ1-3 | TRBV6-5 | ASGRGDRAGNTIY
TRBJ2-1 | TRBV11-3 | ASSLLGGSYNEQF
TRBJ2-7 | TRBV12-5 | ASGLLAGGSSEQY
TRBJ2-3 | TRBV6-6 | ASADSTDTQY
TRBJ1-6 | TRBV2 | ASSQGAPSNSPLH
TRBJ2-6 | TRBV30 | AWRGVGVGANVLT
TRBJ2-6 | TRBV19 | ASSIASAAGANVLT
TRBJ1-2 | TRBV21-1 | ASTPLYTFNYGYT
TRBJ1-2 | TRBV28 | ASSPPQGASGYT
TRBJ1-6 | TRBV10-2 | ASSLQGQDSPLH
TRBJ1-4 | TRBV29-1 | SVDGGGRQKLF
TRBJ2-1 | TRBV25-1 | ASSDPGMWNEQF